The clone carrying this TCR beta chain has more than one count but fewer than ten. Its antigen is not identified. Time point described: sample taken at primary tumor resection. The study sequenced unsorted whole RNA from tumor, nontumor lung or frozen PBMC. Samples came from around 70 TRACERx patients with untreated early-stage lung cancer. This sample was taken from a study of spatial heterogeneity in lung cancer. At the level of the study: There were consistently more beta-chain sequences detected than alpha-chain sequences. The study observed each unique TCR and UMI combination more than ten times on average in raw reads.

The CDR3 runs to 13 residues. CDR1 SQVTM and CDR2 ANQGSEA come from the germline V gene. The J segment lost 8 bases and the V segment lost 4 bases, leaving 4 bases of the junction unmatched. Findings of the study overall: In blood, ubiquitous expanded tumor TCRs appeared more at resection than follow-up.

TCRdb redid the calling of the 5' RACE reads with MiXCR, one entry per CDR3 protein. This sample has fewer than 55,000 distinct CDR3 sequences, with around 7.6% found just once. The sample was PBMCs, taken at surgery. The chain uses TRBV29-1 and TRBJ2-1, with TRBD1 matching over 11 bases. The source of this sequence is a female donor with early-stage non-small cell lung cancer. The CDR3 coding sequence is TGCAGCGTTGGCTGGACAGGGGGCGATGAGCAGTTCTTC. This translates into CSVGWTGGDEQFF.